This record concerns one TCR beta chain sequence. The data are from a study of T and B cells in COVID-19 patients. TRB rearrangements were amplified by multiplex PCR with BIOMED2 TRB-A/B primers. TCRdb ran MiXCR on the multiplex PCR reads and lists one entry per CDR3 protein. The repertoire holds around 15,000 distinct CDR3 sequences, with under 30% as singletons. There are 14 residues in the CDR3. Losses at the gene ends were 4 bases for V and 7 bases for J; bases not matched to a gene: 6. Blood genomic DNA input for TRB amplification was roughly 220-500 ng. V and J are TRBV12-3 or TRBV12-4 and TRBJ2-5; 10 bases map to TRBD1. Specimen: blood. The receptor was derived from a human donor who had recovered from COVID-19. In DNA, the CDR3 is TGTGCCAGCAGTTCGGGACAGGGGAGAGGGACCCAGTACTTC. Protein sequence: CASSSGQGRGTQYF.